A selection of T cell receptor beta chains follows, all from one sample in a study of blood T cell repertoires in COVID-19. The repertoire was sequenced with immunoSEQ multiplex PCR; TCRdb's copy has only in-frame clones and lacks some. The table shows tens of thousands of clones, with around 89% occurring only once. The sequencing input was peripheral blood. The receptors stem from an older man with active or convalescent COVID-19. Each CDR3 is given with its conserved first and last residue. A D gene is named only where the DNA matches it firmly. Expanded clones are given a class, and other clones once, few, many or no size at all.

clone_size d_call j_call v_call cdr3_length cdr3_nt cdr3_aa
. TRBD1 TRBJ2-3 TRBV24-1 17 TGTGCCACCAGTGATTTGGGACAGGGATTGGGGACAGATACGCAGTATTTT CATSDLGQGLGTDTQYF
. . TRBJ2-1 TRBV19 14 TGTGCCAGTGGCCAGGGGAATTCCTACAATGAGCAGTTCTTC CASGQGNSYNEQFF
. . TRBJ1-6 TRBV11-2 14 TGTGCCAGCAGCTTAGGGGGGGGTAATTCACCCCTCCACTTT CASSLGGGNSPLHF
. . TRBJ1-2 TRBV28 13 TGTGCCAGCAGTTTCGTCGGGAACTATGGCTACACCTTC CASSFVGNYGYTF
once TRBD1 TRBJ1-5 TRBV28 13 TGTGCCAGCAGTCCAGACAGGGTTCAGCCCCAGCATTTT CASSPDRVQPQHF
. . TRBJ1-2 TRBV6-1 13 TGTGCCAGCAGTGAATTCCGCACATATGGCTACACCTTC CASSEFRTYGYTF
few . TRBJ1-3 TRBV2 13 TGTGCCAGAAGACAAGCGGCTGGAAACACCATATATTTT CARRQAAGNTIYF
. TRBD2 TRBJ2-1 TRBV11-2 15 TGTGCCAGCAGCTTAGTCAGCGGGACGGCCAATGAGCAGTTCTTC CASSLVSGTANEQFF
. . TRBJ2-3 TRBV7-2 15 TGTGCCAGCAGCTGGCGGGAAGGTAGCACAGATACGCAGTATTTT CASSWREGSTDTQYF
. TRBD1 TRBJ1-6 TRBV4-2 17 TGTGCCAGCAGCCAAGAGGACAGGAGCTCCTATAATTCACCCCTCCACTTT CASSQEDRSSYNSPLHF
. . TRBJ1-1 TRBV28 16 TGTGCCAGCAGCCGGGGAAACAGCCTCCCCTCCACTGAAGCTTTCTTT CASSRGNSLPSTEAFF
. . TRBJ1-5 TRBV7-2 13 TGTGCCAGCAGCCAGGGAGGGTTGCAGCCCCAGCATTTT CASSQGGLQPQHF
. TRBD1 TRBJ1-1 TRBV7-9 16 TGTGCCAGCAGCTTAGATCGGGGACAGGGGAACACTGAAGCTTTCTTT CASSLDRGQGNTEAFF
. . TRBJ1-5 TRBV28 13 TGTGCCAGCAGTTTATCCTACAATCAGCCCCAGCATTTT CASSLSYNQPQHF
. . TRBJ1-2 TRBV19 13 TGTGCCAGTAGTACAGGGGCGAACTATGGCTACACCTTC CASSTGANYGYTF
. TRBD1 TRBJ1-2 TRBV7-2 13 TGTGCCAGCAGCCCCGGGACAGGCTATGGCTACACCTTC CASSPGTGYGYTF
few TRBD1 TRBJ1-6 TRBV5-1 14 TGCGCCAGCAGCTTTACAGGGGCTGATTCACCCCTCCACTTT CASSFTGADSPLHF
. TRBD2 TRBJ2-3 TRBV30 15 TGTGCCTGGAGTGGAGCGGGAGGTAGAACAGATACGCAGTATTTT CAWSGAGGRTDTQYF
once . TRBJ1-5 TRBV18 14 TGTGCCAGCTCAAGCCGGGACACTAATCAGCCCCAGCATTTT CASSSRDTNQPQHF
. TRBD1 TRBJ2-1 TRBV10-3 15 TGTGCCATCAGCGTAGACAGGGCGGGCTACAATGAGCAGTTCTTC CAISVDRAGYNEQFF
. TRBD2 TRBJ2-7 TRBV28 15 TGTGCCAGCGGTGGACTAGCGGATAGCTCCTACGAGCAGTACTTC CASGGLADSSYEQYF
once . TRBJ1-6 TRBV28 17 TGTGCCAGCAGTTCTGGGGGGGGCAGCCTTTATAATTCACCCCTCCACTTT CASSSGGGSLYNSPLHF
. TRBD2 TRBJ2-1 TRBV5-1 15 TGCGCCAGCAGTTCTAGCGGGATTACCTACAATGAGCAGTTCTTC CASSSSGITYNEQFF
. TRBD1 TRBJ1-4 TRBV9 15 TGTGCCAGCAGCCAAGGGACAGGGTTGGTTGAAAAACTGTTTTTT CASSQGTGLVEKLFF
. TRBD1 TRBJ2-7 TRBV5-1 14 TGCGCCAGCAGCCCAGGGACAGCCTCCTACGAGCAGTACTTC CASSPGTASYEQYF
few TRBD1 TRBJ1-1 TRBV7-3 13 TGTGCCAGCAGCATACAGGGGGACGCTGAAGCTTTCTTT CASSIQGDAEAFF
. TRBD2 TRBJ2-1 TRBV5-4 16 TGTGCCAGCAGCCTCGGACTAGCGGGAGTGTTGAATGAGCAGTTCTTC CASSLGLAGVLNEQFF
. TRBD2 TRBJ2-7 TRBV2 14 TGTGCCAGCAGTGTAGGAGGGAGGGCCAGTGAGCAGTACTTC CASSVGGRASEQYF
. . TRBJ1-6 TRBV9 13 TGTGCCAGCAGCGTAGCTGGCGGAGCACCCCTCCACTTT CASSVAGGAPLHF
. TRBD1 TRBJ1-1 TRBV29-1 12 TGCAGCGTGGGACAGAATCGCGCTGAAGCTTTCTTT CSVGQNRAEAFF
. . TRBJ2-1 TRBV15 13 TGTGCCACCGGGGGGGCGAGTCGCGATGAGCAGTTCTTC CATGGASRDEQFF
once . TRBJ1-5 TRBV5-5 13 TGTGCCAGCAGCTTGGTAGCGGATCAGCCCCAGCATTTT CASSLVADQPQHF
. . TRBJ2-5 TRBV28 15 TGTGCCAGCGGCCGCAGCGATTCGGACCAAGAGACCCAGTACTTC CASGRSDSDQETQYF
. . TRBJ2-3 TRBV3-1/TRBV3-2 13 TGTGCCAGCAGCCAAGATTCCCAGGGTACGCAGTATTTT CASSQDSQGTQYF
once . TRBJ1-5 TRBV6-5 15 TGTGCCAGCAGCCCCAGCGGTCCCAGCAATCAGCCCCAGCATTTT CASSPSGPSNQPQHF
. . TRBJ1-5 TRBV2 14 TGTGCCAGGCCGGGACTTTGTAGCAATCAGCCCCAGCATTTT CARPGLCSNQPQHF
. TRBD2 TRBJ2-1 TRBV11-3 15 TGTGCCAGCAGCTCCGGACTAGCAACCTACAATGAGCAGTTCTTC CASSSGLATYNEQFF
. TRBD1 TRBJ2-5 TRBV7-3 15 TGTGCCAGCAGCTTAACAGGGACAGAGTACGAGACCCAGTACTTC CASSLTGTEYETQYF
. . TRBJ2-3 TRBV7-9 12 TGTGCCAGCAGCTCGAGCGCAGATACGCAGTATTTT CASSSSADTQYF
. . TRBJ2-5 TRBV29-1 12 TGCAGCGTTGAAGTCTCGGTAGCGACCCAGTACTTC CSVEVSVATQYF
. TRBD1 TRBJ1-2 TRBV2 14 TGTGCCAGCAGTGAAACGACAGGGAACTATGGCTACACCTTC CASSETTGNYGYTF
. . TRBJ1-5 TRBV4-3 15 TGCGCCAGCAGCCAAGTCCAGGGCGGCAATCAGCCCCAGCATTTT CASSQVQGGNQPQHF